This is a list of T cell receptor beta chains from one sample in a study of blood T cell repertoires in COVID-19. TCRdb's copy holds only in-frame clones and misses some; the assay was immunoSEQ multiplex PCR. The profile shows under 100,000 clones, 87% of them singletons. Sequencing input: peripheral blood. The origin of the receptors is a male donor with acute or convalescent COVID-19. Each CDR3 is given with its conserved first and last residue. Each record gives: V gene, D gene, CDR3 length, J gene, clone size, CDR3 protein, CDR3 DNA. The D gene is left open where the match is weak. A clone size is listed for some rows: how often the clone was seen (once, few, many), or a class if it is expanded.

V: TRBV6-4
D: TRBD1
length: 13
J: TRBJ1-5
size: .
CDR3: CASSPQGDQPQHF
DNA: TGTGCCAGCAGCCCACAGGGGGATCAGCCCCAGCATTTT

V: TRBV24-1
D: TRBD2
length: 18
J: TRBJ2-1
size: .
CDR3: CATSDESSGGQIYNEQFF
DNA: TGTGCCACCAGTGATGAATCTAGCGGGGGGCAAATTTACAATGAGCAGTTCTTC

V: TRBV2
D: .
length: 13
J: TRBJ1-1
size: .
CDR3: CASKEQVQLEAFF
DNA: TGTGCCAGCAAAGAACAGGTGCAGCTTGAAGCTTTCTTT

V: TRBV5-1
D: .
length: 15
J: TRBJ2-5
size: once
CDR3: CASSWTGLQQETQYF
DNA: TGCGCCAGCAGCTGGACCGGACTCCAACAAGAGACCCAGTACTTC

V: TRBV7-2
D: TRBD1
length: 13
J: TRBJ1-1
size: once
CDR3: CASSLGDREEAFF
DNA: TGTGCCAGCAGCTTAGGGGACAGGGAAGAAGCTTTCTTT

V: TRBV28
D: .
length: 13
J: TRBJ1-2
size: .
CDR3: CASTPFVGHGYTF
DNA: TGTGCCAGCACCCCTTTTGTGGGCCACGGCTACACCTTC

V: TRBV15
D: .
length: 13
J: TRBJ2-7
size: once
CDR3: CATSRDIHYEQYF
DNA: TGTGCCACCAGCAGGGACATTCACTACGAGCAGTACTTC

V: TRBV12-3/TRBV12-4
D: .
length: 12
J: TRBJ1-1
size: once
CDR3: CASSLADTGAFF
DNA: TGTGCCAGCAGTTTAGCGGACACCGGAGCTTTCTTT

V: TRBV5-1
D: .
length: 14
J: TRBJ1-6
size: few
CDR3: CASSPDSPNSPLHF
DNA: TGCGCCAGCAGCCCTGACAGTCCCAATTCACCCCTCCACTTT

V: TRBV19
D: TRBD1
length: 14
J: TRBJ2-5
size: .
CDR3: CASSLQGWGETQYF
DNA: TGTGCCAGTAGCCTACAGGGGTGGGGAGAGACCCAGTACTTC

V: TRBV9
D: TRBD1
length: 14
J: TRBJ2-3
size: .
CDR3: CASSPIGQELTQYF
DNA: TGTGCCAGCAGCCCTATCGGACAGGAGTTGACGCAGTATTTT

V: TRBV27
D: .
length: 13
J: TRBJ1-2
size: .
CDR3: CASSPSHGYGYTF
DNA: TGTGCCAGCAGTCCCTCGCACGGCTATGGCTACACCTTC

V: TRBV27
D: .
length: 17
J: TRBJ1-5
size: .
CDR3: CASSLRASGGGNQPQHF
DNA: TGTGCCAGCAGTTTACGGGCATCCGGAGGGGGCAATCAGCCCCAGCATTTT

V: TRBV25-1
D: .
length: 14
J: TRBJ1-4
size: .
CDR3: CASSDIVSNEKLFF
DNA: TGTGCCAGCAGTGATATCGTCTCTAATGAAAAACTGTTTTTT

V: TRBV5-1
D: TRBD1
length: 16
J: TRBJ1-2
size: .
CDR3: CASSLADRTGRNGYTF
DNA: TGCGCCAGCAGCTTGGCCGACCGGACAGGGCGGAATGGCTACACCTTC

V: TRBV5-1
D: TRBD2
length: 16
J: TRBJ2-3
size: .
CDR3: CASSLGLAGYTDTQYF
DNA: TGCGCCAGCAGCTTGGGGCTAGCGGGATACACAGATACGCAGTATTTT

V: TRBV6-2/TRBV6-3
D: TRBD1
length: 15
J: TRBJ2-2
size: .
CDR3: CASSLTGANTGELFF
DNA: TGTGCCAGCAGTCTAACAGGGGCGAACACCGGGGAGCTGTTTTTT

V: TRBV6-5
D: .
length: 16
J: TRBJ2-1
size: .
CDR3: CASSYSEVSSYNEQFF
DNA: TGTGCCAGCAGTTACTCGGAGGTAAGCTCCTACAATGAGCAGTTCTTC

V: TRBV3-1/TRBV3-2
D: .
length: 14
J: TRBJ1-1
size: .
CDR3: CASSQETTNTEAFF
DNA: TGTGCCAGCAGCCAAGAGACAACAAACACTGAAGCTTTCTTT

V: TRBV6-1
D: .
length: 14
J: TRBJ2-6
size: .
CDR3: CASSEVTGANVLTF
DNA: TGTGCCAGCAGTGAAGTCACAGGGGCCAACGTCCTGACTTTC

V: TRBV3-1/TRBV3-2
D: TRBD2
length: 15
J: TRBJ2-3
size: once
CDR3: CASSARLAGSDTQYF
DNA: TGTGCCAGCAGCGCCCGACTAGCGGGCTCAGATACGCAGTATTTT

V: TRBV6-5
D: TRBD1
length: 15
J: TRBJ1-5
size: once
CDR3: CASSIDRGPNQPQHF
DNA: TGTGCCAGCAGCATCGACAGGGGCCCCAATCAGCCCCAGCATTTT

V: TRBV7-2
D: TRBD1
length: 16
J: TRBJ2-1
size: .
CDR3: CASSFAPDRGRGEQFF
DNA: TGTGCCAGCAGCTTCGCACCAGACAGGGGGCGAGGTGAGCAGTTCTTC

V: TRBV7-8
D: .
length: 12
J: TRBJ2-7
size: .
CDR3: CASSRGLFEQYF
DNA: TGTGCCAGCAGCCGGGGCCTGTTCGAGCAGTACTTC

V: TRBV6-1
D: .
length: 14
J: TRBJ2-7
size: .
CDR3: CASSEKQFSYEQYF
DNA: TGTGCCAGCAGTGAAAAACAGTTCTCCTACGAGCAGTACTTC

V: TRBV9
D: .
length: 14
J: TRBJ1-1
size: .
CDR3: CASSVSERNTEAFF
DNA: TGTGCCAGCAGCGTGAGTGAGAGGAACACTGAAGCTTTCTTT

V: TRBV3-1/TRBV3-2
D: TRBD1
length: 15
J: TRBJ1-5
size: .
CDR3: CASSQDYRGNQPQHF
DNA: TGTGCCAGCAGCCAAGATTACAGGGGAAATCAGCCCCAGCATTTT

V: TRBV18
D: .
length: 14
J: TRBJ1-1
size: .
CDR3: CASSPGGLNTEAFF
DNA: TGTGCCAGCTCACCCGGGGGGCTGAACACTGAAGCTTTCTTT

V: TRBV23-1
D: TRBD1
length: 16
J: TRBJ2-2
size: .
CDR3: CASTRDRGLNTGELFF
DNA: TGCGCCAGCACCCGGGACAGGGGGCTTAACACCGGGGAGCTGTTTTTT

V: TRBV3-1/TRBV3-2
D: TRBD2
length: 17
J: TRBJ2-3
size: .
CDR3: CASSPAGTSGGSDTQYF
DNA: TGTGCCAGCAGCCCCGCCGGGACTAGCGGGGGATCAGATACGCAGTATTTT

V: TRBV6-4
D: .
length: 14
J: TRBJ2-1
size: .
CDR3: CASSEFRGGNEQFF
DNA: TGTGCCAGCAGTGAGTTTCGGGGAGGCAATGAGCAGTTCTTC

V: TRBV4-1
D: TRBD2
length: 17
J: TRBJ2-3
size: .
CDR3: CASSPPSGGALTDTQYF
DNA: TGCGCCAGCAGCCCTCCTAGCGGGGGGGCCTTGACAGATACGCAGTATTTT

V: TRBV6-5
D: .
length: 14
J: TRBJ2-7
size: .
CDR3: CAISSEPLNGEQYF
DNA: TGTGCCATCTCCAGCGAGCCCCTAAACGGGGAGCAGTACTTC

V: TRBV9
D: TRBD1
length: 16
J: TRBJ1-5
size: .
CDR3: CASSVGQGAEGQPQHF
DNA: TGTGCCAGCAGCGTCGGGCAGGGGGCGGAAGGTCAGCCCCAGCATTTT

V: TRBV9
D: TRBD1
length: 16
J: TRBJ1-5
size: .
CDR3: CASSPGTGGSNQPQHF
DNA: TGTGCCAGCAGCCCCGGGACAGGAGGTAGCAATCAGCCCCAGCATTTT

V: TRBV29-1
D: TRBD1
length: 14
J: TRBJ2-3
size: .
CDR3: CSSLRGTGTDTQYF
DNA: TGCAGCTCTTTAAGGGGGACAGGCACAGATACGCAGTATTTT

V: TRBV6-5
D: .
length: 12
J: TRBJ2-3
size: .
CDR3: CASSLSTDTQYF
DNA: TGTGCCAGCAGCCTATCCACAGATACGCAGTATTTT

V: TRBV5-1
D: TRBD1
length: 16
J: TRBJ1-6
size: .
CDR3: CASSFQGGGDNSPLHF
DNA: TGCGCCAGCAGCTTCCAGGGGGGAGGCGATAATTCACCCCTCCACTTT

V: TRBV6-6
D: TRBD1
length: 15
J: TRBJ2-1
size: few
CDR3: CASSYSDRGGNEQFF
DNA: TGTGCCAGCAGTTACTCGGACAGGGGAGGGAATGAGCAGTTCTTC

V: TRBV3-1/TRBV3-2
D: .
length: 14
J: TRBJ2-7
size: .
CDR3: CASSRGGTGYEQYF
DNA: TGTGCCAGCAGCCGCGGGGGTACAGGGTACGAGCAGTACTTC

V: TRBV3-1/TRBV3-2
D: .
length: 15
J: TRBJ1-5
size: .
CDR3: CASSITVNSNQPQHF
DNA: TGTGCCAGCAGTATTACAGTAAATAGCAATCAGCCCCAGCATTTT

V: TRBV30
D: TRBD2
length: 16
J: TRBJ2-5
size: .
CDR3: CAWSGPSGGQMETQYF
DNA: TGTGCCTGGAGTGGCCCTAGCGGGGGTCAAATGGAGACCCAGTACTTC

V: TRBV10-3
D: .
length: 15
J: TRBJ2-1
size: .
CDR3: CAISGGDQINNEQFF
DNA: TGTGCCATCAGCGGAGGGGACCAGATTAACAATGAGCAGTTCTTC

V: TRBV6-5
D: TRBD1
length: 15
J: TRBJ1-5
size: .
CDR3: CASSPRQGVNQPQHF
DNA: TGTGCCAGCAGTCCTCGACAGGGAGTCAATCAGCCCCAGCATTTT

V: TRBV6-5
D: TRBD1
length: 14
J: TRBJ1-4
size: .
CDR3: CASNQGATNEKLFF
DNA: TGTGCCAGCAACCAGGGGGCAACTAATGAAAAACTGTTTTTT

V: TRBV6-6
D: .
length: 16
J: TRBJ2-1
size: .
CDR3: CASSYGVRYGGNEQFF
DNA: TGTGCCAGCAGTTACGGAGTTAGGTACGGGGGCAATGAGCAGTTCTTC

V: TRBV28
D: TRBD1
length: 16
J: TRBJ1-5
size: .
CDR3: CASSLDGAGGRQPQHF
DNA: TGTGCCAGCAGTTTAGACGGAGCAGGGGGAAGACAGCCCCAGCATTTT

V: TRBV5-4
D: TRBD1
length: 12
J: TRBJ2-7
size: few
CDR3: CASSRQGYEQYF
DNA: TGTGCCAGCAGCCGACAGGGGTACGAGCAGTACTTC

V: TRBV9
D: .
length: 14
J: TRBJ1-4
size: few
CDR3: CASSTLQGGEKLFF
DNA: TGTGCCAGCAGCACGCTGCAGGGAGGTGAAAAACTGTTTTTT

V: TRBV19
D: .
length: 17
J: TRBJ2-5
size: few
CDR3: CASSPGGGISLQETQYF
DNA: TGTGCCAGTAGTCCCGGAGGCGGGATTTCCCTACAAGAGACCCAGTACTTC

V: TRBV19
D: .
length: 13
J: TRBJ1-2
size: .
CDR3: CATRAWQGNGYTF
DNA: TGTGCTACCCGGGCTTGGCAGGGGAATGGCTACACCTTC

V: TRBV5-1
D: TRBD1
length: 13
J: TRBJ2-1
size: .
CDR3: CASGQGVVNEQFF
DNA: TGCGCCAGTGGACAGGGGGTGGTTAATGAGCAGTTCTTC

V: TRBV19
D: TRBD1
length: 14
J: TRBJ1-5
size: .
CDR3: CASSLKQGNQPQHF
DNA: TGTGCCAGTAGCCTGAAACAGGGGAATCAGCCCCAGCATTTT

V: TRBV7-9
D: .
length: 14
J: TRBJ1-5
size: .
CDR3: CASSFQGGNQPQHF
DNA: TGTGCCAGCAGCTTCCAGGGCGGCAATCAGCCCCAGCATTTT

V: TRBV5-1
D: TRBD1
length: 13
J: TRBJ2-1
size: once
CDR3: CASSPDRGNEQFF
DNA: TGCGCCAGCAGCCCGGACAGGGGTAATGAGCAGTTCTTC

V: TRBV5-1
D: TRBD1
length: 16
J: TRBJ2-2
size: few
CDR3: CASSRMGTANTGELFF
DNA: TGCGCCAGCAGCCGCATGGGGACAGCGAACACCGGGGAGCTGTTTTTT